The rows below give T cell receptor beta chains drawn from one sample of a study of T-cell memory formation after mild COVID-19. Each CDR3 protein is one row after TCRdb ran MiXCR on the 5' RACE reads. The table includes roughly 580,000 distinct CDR3 sequences, roughly 18% detected once. Sample: PBMCs or a T cell subset sorted from them (not recorded which). Receptors originate from an adult woman who had mild COVID-19 (a few samples of this study predate the infection). Cell type and time point are not known. Both conserved end residues are part of each CDR3. D genes are given only for firm matches. Not every row has a clone size; where given, it reads once, few, many or a size class.

j_call | v_call | d_call | clone_size | cdr3_length | cdr3_nt | cdr3_aa
TRBJ2-3 | TRBV12-3/TRBV12-4 | TRBD2 | NA | 16 | TGTGCCAGCAGTTTAAACTCGGGAGGGACCACAGATACGCAGTATTTT | CASSLNSGGTTDTQYF
TRBJ1-4 | TRBV7-8 | NA | few | 14 | TGTGCCAGCAGCTTTCAGAGGGTTGGTGAAAAACTGTTTTTT | CASSFQRVGEKLFF
TRBJ1-2 | TRBV7-2 | NA | few | 14 | TGTGCCAGCAGCTTTGGCGGCGCCGGGTATGGCTACACCTTC | CASSFGGAGYGYTF
TRBJ2-7 | TRBV6-5 | NA | NA | 11 | TGTGCCAGCAGCACAGGCGACGAGCAGTACTTC | CASSTGDEQYF
TRBJ2-5 | TRBV5-6 | NA | many | 15 | TGTGCCAGCAGCTTGGTGGAACTAGACTCGGAGACCCAGTACTTC | CASSLVELDSETQYF
TRBJ2-3 | TRBV4-2 | TRBD1 | few | 15 | TGTGCCAGCGCCCCGGGACAGGGGGACACAGATACGCAGTATTTT | CASAPGQGDTDTQYF
TRBJ1-1 | TRBV5-1 | NA | few | 13 | TGCGCCAGCAGTCGGGAGCTCCTAGCTGAAGCTTTCTTT | CASSRELLAEAFF
TRBJ2-3 | TRBV7-3 | NA | NA | 15 | TGTGCCAGCAGCTTAATCGACGGGTTCACAGATACGCAGTATTTT | CASSLIDGFTDTQYF
TRBJ2-1 | TRBV12-5 | TRBD1 | few | 13 | TGTGCTAGTGGCTGGGACAGGGACAATGAGCAGTTCTTC | CASGWDRDNEQFF
TRBJ2-6 | TRBV7-3 | NA | NA | 18 | TGTGCCAGCAGCTTAACCCCCGGGCCGATCTCTGGGGCCAACGTCCTGACTTTC | CASSLTPGPISGANVLTF
TRBJ2-5 | TRBV30 | TRBD1 | NA | 15 | TGTGCCTGGAGTGGATTCGGCAGGGGGCAAGAGACCCAGTACTTC | CAWSGFGRGQETQYF
TRBJ2-1 | TRBV20-1 | NA | NA | 14 | TGCAGTGCTCGCCAGCGGGTGAGAGAGGAAGAGCAGTTCTTC | CSARQRVREEEQFF
TRBJ1-1 | TRBV6-2/TRBV6-3 | NA | NA | 14 | TGTGCCAGCACTGACGCGACCCCGAACACTGAAGCTTTCTTT | CASTDATPNTEAFF
TRBJ2-7 | TRBV29-1 | NA | NA | 12 | TGCAGCGTTCGACATGGGGAAAACGAGCAGTACTTC | CSVRHGENEQYF
TRBJ2-3 | TRBV7-6 | NA | once | 15 | TGTGCCAGCAGCTTGTCGGGGAGCTTCGCAGATACGCAGTATTTT | CASSLSGSFADTQYF
TRBJ1-1 | TRBV5-1 | NA | many | 16 | TGCGCCAGCAGCTTGACAGGGAATGTGGTCAGCGCTGAAGCTTTCTTT | CASSLTGNVVSAEAFF
TRBJ1-1 | TRBV23-1 | NA | NA | 16 | TGCGCCAGCAGTCAAGTGGGGACAATCCTGAACACTGAAGCTTTCTTT | CASSQVGTILNTEAFF
TRBJ2-1 | TRBV9 | TRBD2 | NA | 16 | TGTGCCAGCAGCCCATCCGGGACTAGCGGGTACAATGAGCAGTTCTTC | CASSPSGTSGYNEQFF
TRBJ2-1 | TRBV28 | TRBD2 | NA | 16 | TGTGCCAGCAGTTTCGGCGGGAGGGCCTCCTACAATGAGCAGTTCTTC | CASSFGGRASYNEQFF
TRBJ2-7 | TRBV5-1 | TRBD2 | many | 14 | TGTGCCAGCAGCTTAACTAGCGGAACTTACGAGCAGTACTTC | CASSLTSGTYEQYF
TRBJ2-7 | TRBV15 | NA | few | 13 | TGTGCCACCAGCCGAGACAGCTCCTACGAGCAGTACTTC | CATSRDSSYEQYF
TRBJ2-7 | TRBV6-2/TRBV6-3 | NA | NA | 12 | TGTGCCAGCAGTCTTACAGGGTTCGAGCAGTACTTC | CASSLTGFEQYF
TRBJ2-1 | TRBV7-9 | TRBD1 | NA | 14 | TGTGCCAGCGAAACCGGGACAGCCTACAATGAGCAGTTCTTC | CASETGTAYNEQFF
TRBJ1-1 | TRBV6-2/TRBV6-3 | NA | NA | 16 | TGTGCCAGCAGTTACTCGACGGGACAACTGAACACTGAAGCTTTCTTT | CASSYSTGQLNTEAFF
TRBJ2-4 | TRBV7-9 | NA | few | 14 | TGTGCCAGCAGCCCAGGGTACGCCAAAAACATTCAGTACTTC | CASSPGYAKNIQYF
TRBJ2-6 | TRBV2 | NA | few | 15 | TGTGCCAGCAGTCCTCGGGACACTGGGGCCAACGTCCTGACTTTC | CASSPRDTGANVLTF
TRBJ2-1 | TRBV5-1 | NA | few | 15 | TGCGCCAGCAGGGAGGGGGGGACCGTATACAATGAGCAGTTCTTC | CASREGGTVYNEQFF
TRBJ1-2 | TRBV3-1 | NA | few | 15 | TGTGCCAGCAGCCGACATCTCGAGGGGACGGCTGGCTACACCTTC | CASSRHLEGTAGYTF
TRBJ2-3 | TRBV4-3 | TRBD2 | NA | 16 | TGCGCCAGCAGCCAAGAGACGGGACTAGCGGGAGATACGCAGTATTTT | CASSQETGLAGDTQYF
TRBJ2-1 | TRBV18 | NA | NA | 16 | TGTGCCAGCTCACCACCGGGGCCAGGGAACAAATATGAGCAGTTCTTC | CASSPPGPGNKYEQFF
TRBJ1-1 | TRBV12-3/TRBV12-4 | NA | many | 14 | TGTGCCAGCAGTTTAAGGGGAACGAACACTGAAGCTTTCTTT | CASSLRGTNTEAFF
TRBJ2-1 | TRBV9 | NA | NA | 14 | TGTGCCAGCAGCGTAGTGGTCGACTACAATGAGCAGTTCTTC | CASSVVVDYNEQFF
TRBJ2-1 | TRBV5-1 | NA | NA | 11 | TGCGCCAGACCGGGACACAATGAGCAGTTCTTC | CARPGHNEQFF
TRBJ2-1 | TRBV15 | TRBD1 | NA | 15 | TGTGCCACCAGCAGACGCGGACAGGGGGGCAATGAGCAGTTCTTC | CATSRRGQGGNEQFF
TRBJ1-3 | TRBV24-1 | NA | NA | 15 | TGTGCCACCAGTGATCCCGACATGGCTGGAAACACCATATATTTT | CATSDPDMAGNTIYF
TRBJ1-5 | TRBV7-6 | NA | few | 14 | TGTGCCAGCAGCTTAGCCGGTTTCAATCAGCCCCAGCATTTT | CASSLAGFNQPQHF
TRBJ2-7 | TRBV24-1 | TRBD1 | many | 16 | TGTGCCACCAGTGATTCCCACGGGACAGGGTTCTACGAGCAGTACTTC | CATSDSHGTGFYEQYF